The table lists the clone carrying this TCR beta chain with a few counts. Its antigen is unknown. Template material for amplifying TCR beta CDR3 regions consisted of RNA transcripts. First-round RT-PCR of the TCR CDR3 relied on the HTBI primer set. TCRdb itself ran the multiplex PCR reads through MiXCR, one entry per CDR3 protein. The sample has 300,000 to 450,000 distinct CDR3 sequences, 25% seen once; the top ten hold about 73%. This sample is drawn from a study of T cells in Graves' hyperthyroidism and ophthalmopathy. General observations from the study: Blood samples included most of the expanded thyroid clonotypes exceeding 0.001.

This CDR3 comprises 14 residues. V was cut by 5 bases and J by 4 bases, with 11 bases left in between. The TCR sequence derives from a man aged 50 to 60 with Graves' hyperthyroidism. Sequences were obtained from blood. The V call is TRBV12-3 or TRBV12-4, the J call TRBJ1-4; D is possibly TRBD1 (5 bases). The CDR3 loop is CASSPRQSNEKLFF. The CDR3, as DNA: TGTGCCAGCAGTCCTCGACAGAGTAATGAAAAACTGTTTTTT.